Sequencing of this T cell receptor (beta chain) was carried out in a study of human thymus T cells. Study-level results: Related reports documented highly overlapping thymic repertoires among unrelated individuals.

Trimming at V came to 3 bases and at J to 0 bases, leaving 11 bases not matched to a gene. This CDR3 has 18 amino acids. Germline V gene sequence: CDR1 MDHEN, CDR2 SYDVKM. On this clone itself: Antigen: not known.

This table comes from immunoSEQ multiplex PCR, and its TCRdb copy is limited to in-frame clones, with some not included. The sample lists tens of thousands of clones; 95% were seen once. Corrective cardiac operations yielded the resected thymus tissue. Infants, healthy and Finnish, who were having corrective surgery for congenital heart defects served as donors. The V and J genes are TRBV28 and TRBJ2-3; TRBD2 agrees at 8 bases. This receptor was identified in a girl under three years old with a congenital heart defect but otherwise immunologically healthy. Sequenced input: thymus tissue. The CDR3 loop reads CASSLGATSGSSTDTQYF. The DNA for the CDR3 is TGTGCCAGCAGTTTGGGGGCCACTAGCGGTTCTAGCACAGATACGCAGTATTTT.